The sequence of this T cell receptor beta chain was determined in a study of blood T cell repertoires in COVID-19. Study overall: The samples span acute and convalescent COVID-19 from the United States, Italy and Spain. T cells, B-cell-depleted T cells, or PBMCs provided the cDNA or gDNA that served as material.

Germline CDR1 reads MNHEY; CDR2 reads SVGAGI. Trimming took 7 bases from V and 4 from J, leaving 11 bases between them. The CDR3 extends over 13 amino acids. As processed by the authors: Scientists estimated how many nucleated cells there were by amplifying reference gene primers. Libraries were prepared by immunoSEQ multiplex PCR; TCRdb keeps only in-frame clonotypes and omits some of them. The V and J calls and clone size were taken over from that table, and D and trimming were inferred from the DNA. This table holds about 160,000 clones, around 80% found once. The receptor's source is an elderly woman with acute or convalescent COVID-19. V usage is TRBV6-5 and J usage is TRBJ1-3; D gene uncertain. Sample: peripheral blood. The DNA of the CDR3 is TGTGCCAGCACCCCAGCCGGGGGAAACACCATATATTTT. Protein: CASTPAGGNTIYF.